Listed here are 21 T cell receptor beta chains from one sample, sequenced in a study of PD-1 blockade in classical Hodgkin lymphoma (dated by TCRdb to 2018 to 2020). This specimen's time point label, interpreted: cycle 2 day 1 (C2D1) of nivolumab. Every trial patient had relapsed following autologous stem cell transplantation, and prior brentuximab vedotin exposure was what differed among cohorts A, B and C. Libraries were constructed by the immunoSEQ multiplex PCR assay. The table was pulled from immuneACCESS by TCRdb, which kept in-frame rearrangements only. Such tables lose some clones; where checked, under half of the loss comes from unresolved V genes, and the rest has no known cause. The sample yields about 110,000 clones; 80% to 90% were counted once. The ten largest clones represent about 20% of the sample. Material: peripheral blood mononuclear cells (PBMCs), obtained before the second cycle of nivolumab. These receptors came from a human donor with classical Hodgkin lymphoma.

The J gene is TRBJ2-7, the V gene TRBV6-6; TRBD1 aligns across 10 bases. The CDR3 sequence is 15 residues long. J lost 3 bases, V lost 6 bases, and 8 bases had no gene match. Germline loops: CDR1 MNHNY, CDR2 SVGAGI (reference sequence). CDR3 region: CASSQPGQGLYEQYF. CDR3 in DNA: TGTGCCAGCAGCCAACCGGGACAGGGGCTCTACGAGCAGTACTTC.

The V gene is TRBV4-3, the J gene TRBJ1-1; possibly TRBD1 for D (5 bases). The CDR3 covers 14 residues. Germline assignment: CDR1 LGHNA and CDR2 YSLEER. Trimming cost V 1 base and J 5 bases, with 11 bases left between them. CDR3: CASSQVMEGTEAFF. DNA for the CDR3: TGCGCCAGCAGCCAAGTAATGGAGGGGACTGAAGCTTTCTTT.

This chain uses TRBV4-1 with TRBJ2-7; no clear D. Trimming shortened V by 1 base and J by 4 bases, and 11 bases separated the two germline ends. CDR1 is MGHRA, CDR2 YSYEKL, per germline. The CDR3 has 14 residues. The CDR3 DNA sequence: TGCGCCAGCAGCCAAGGATTAGCAGATTACGAGCAGTACTTC. It codes for CASSQGLADYEQYF.

A remark on this clone: Sequence at one end of the junction differs from germline and may be a read error. In nucleotides, the CDR3 is TGCGCGAGCAGGCAGGGCAACTATAATTCACCCCTCCACTTT. Amino acid sequence: CASRQGNYNSPLHF. The chain joins TRBV5-1 to TRBJ1-6, with D possibly being TRBD1 (5 bases). The germline gives CDR1 SGHRS, CDR2 YFSETQ. This CDR3 is built from 14 residues.

This rearrangement joins TRBV5-8 to TRBJ1-1; a possible D gene is TRBD1 (5 bases). V gave up 0 bases and J gave up 4 bases, with 10 bases separating them. The CDR3 runs to 14 residues. The V gene's germline CDR1 is SGHTS and CDR2 YDEGEE. CDR3 amino acids: CASSLDRGGTEAFF. The CDR3 nucleotides read TGTGCCAGCAGCTTGGATCGCGGGGGCACTGAAGCTTTCTTT. The whole variable domain, remainder taken from reference TRBV5-8 and TRBJ1-1, is EAGVTQSPTHLIKTRGQQATLRCSPISGHTSVYWYQQALGLGLQFLLWYDEGEERNRGNFPPRFSGRQFPNYSSELNVNALELEDSALYLCASSLDRGGTEAFFGQGTRLTVV.

The chain has TRBV19 and TRBJ1-1, with a tentative D call TRBD1 (6 bases). V was cut by 7 bases and J by 4 bases, with 13 bases left in between. CDR3 length: 13 residues. Germline values: CDR1 LNHDA, CDR2 SQIVND (reference sequence). In nucleotides, the CDR3 is TGTGCCAGTACCGCCAACAGGGCCACTGAAGCTTTCTTT. This encodes CASTANRATEAFF.

In DNA, the CDR3 is TGTGCCAGCAGTGAAGGGACTAGCGGGACCAATGAGCAGTTCTTC. Residues: CASSEGTSGTNEQFF. This chain connects TRBV6-1 to TRBJ2-1, with 12 positions matching TRBD2. J gave up 6 bases and V 1 base, and 1 base lay outside the gene matches. Germline V gene sequence: CDR1 MNHNS, CDR2 SASEGT. The CDR3 spans 15 residues.

J is TRBJ2-3 and V is TRBV19; D remains unclear. The germline V gene encodes CDR1 LNHDA and CDR2 SQIVND (reference sequence). The CDR3 runs 14 residues. The ends were cut back, 1 base at V and 0 bases at J, with 5 bases in the middle. The DNA for the CDR3 is TGTGCCAGTAGTATAGTGGGCAGCACAGATACGCAGTATTTT. It specifies CASSIVGSTDTQYF.

The chain links TRBV30 to TRBJ1-1, with TRBD1 matching over 7 bases. The J segment lost 0 bases and the V segment lost 4 bases, leaving 14 bases of the junction unmatched. The CDR3 extends over 17 amino acids. From germline, CDR1 is GTSNPN and CDR2 SVGIG (reference sequence). The CDR3 spells CAWTGWTGPVLNTEAFF. The CDR3 bases are TGTGCCTGGACGGGTTGGACAGGACCCGTCCTGAACACTGAAGCTTTCTTT.

This chain joins TRBV14 and TRBJ2-7; TRBD1 is a possible D gene (6 bases). Germline CDR1 is SGHDN and CDR2 is FVKESK. Trimming cost V 2 bases and J 5 bases, with 16 bases left between them. This CDR3 region has 15 residues. DNA of the CDR3: TGTGCCAGCAGCCAAAGGGGGACGGTTGTGGACGAGCAGTACTTC. Amino acid sequence: CASSQRGTVVDEQYF.

V gene TRBV27 combines with J gene TRBJ2-7, with TRBD1 matching over 8 bases. J gave up 2 bases and V 5 bases, and 8 bases lay outside the gene matches. The CDR3 contains 15 residues. Germline loops: CDR1 MNHEY, CDR2 SMNVEV (reference sequence). This chain's CDR3 is CASSAPGQAAYEQYF. For the CDR3, the DNA is TGTGCCAGCAGTGCTCCGGGACAGGCCGCCTACGAGCAGTACTTC.

This clone was seen a single time. The chain couples TRBV5-4 to TRBJ1-4, with 8 positions matching TRBD1. CDR1 and CDR2 from the germline V gene are SGHNT and YYREEE (reference sequence). The CDR3 totals 15 residues. Trimming at V came to 2 bases and at J to 5 bases, leaving 5 bases not matched to a gene. The CDR3 protein is CASSFKRQGNEKLFF. The CDR3 DNA reads TGTGCCAGCAGCTTTAAGAGACAGGGGAATGAAAAACTGTTTTTT.

Turning to this clone: Other nucleotide sequences from this sample produce the same CDR3. The genes are TRBV2 and TRBJ1-1, with 8 bases fitting TRBD1. This CDR3 is 15 amino acids long. J lost 4 bases, V lost 5 bases, and 9 bases had no gene match. The germline V gene encodes CDR1 SNHLY and CDR2 FYNNEI. The CDR3 bases are TGTGCCAGCAGTAGACAGGGGCTGGGTAGCACTGAAGCTTTCTTT. It encodes CASSRQGLGSTEAFF.

The rearrangement uses TRBV29-1 and TRBJ1-1; the match to TRBD1 covers 7 bases. The CDR3 length is 13 residues. Losses at the gene ends were 7 bases for V and 1 base for J; bases not matched to a gene: 6. From germline, CDR1 is SQVTM and CDR2 ANQGSEA. CDR3 region: CSAATGTNTEAFF. CDR3 coding DNA: TGCAGCGCCGCGACAGGGACGAACACTGAAGCTTTCTTT.

This chain uses TRBV6-1 with TRBJ2-7, with 9 bases aligning to TRBD2. This CDR3 contains 14 residues. V was clipped by 4 bases and J by 5 bases; unmatched bases: 6. Germline CDR1 and CDR2: MNHNS and SASEGT. The DNA for the CDR3 is TGTGCCAGCAGTGGGGGTAGCGGGAGAGACGAGCAGTACTTC. Translating it yields CASSGGSGRDEQYF.

Details on this clone: One end of the junction does not line up with germline, which may come from a read error. The chain joins TRBV20-1 to TRBJ2-1; D not resolved. Germline V lookup: CDR1 DFQATT, CDR2 SNEGSKA (reference sequence). CDR3 length: 10 amino acids. The CDR3 region has the DNA TGCAGTGCTGGCGGTTTAGGTAGGGTCTTC. Amino acids: CSAGGLGRVF.

This clone was seen only once. This rearrangement joins TRBV18 to TRBJ2-3, with D perhaps TRBD1 (6 bases). V was shortened by 1 base and J by 1 base, with 6 bases between the two germline ends. The CDR3 has 14 residues. Per the germline V gene, CDR1 is KGHSH and CDR2 is LQKENI. The CDR3 here is CASSPRQGTDTQYF. The CDR3 nucleotides are TGTGCCAGCTCACCACGACAGGGCACAGATACGCAGTATTTT.

The chain is built from TRBV5-1 and TRBJ2-5; TRBD1 agrees at 9 bases. The junction had 7 bases not matched to a gene; V was cut back by 4 bases and J by 3 bases. CDR1 and CDR2 from the germline V gene are SGHRS and YFSETQ. CDR3 size: 15 residues. This CDR3 reads CASSTGGGREETQYF. The CDR3 nucleotides are TGCGCCAGCAGCACAGGGGGCGGAAGGGAAGAGACCCAGTACTTC.

The gene calls are TRBV5-4 and TRBJ2-3; D is undetermined. In germline, CDR1 is SGHNT, CDR2 YYREEE (reference sequence). The CDR3 contains 13 residues. Between the trimmed V and J ends, which lost 3 bases and 4 bases, there was a span of 9 bases. The CDR3 region has the DNA TGTGCCAGCAGCTCTTCCTCGGCAGATACGCAGTATTTT. It encodes CASSSSSADTQYF.

This clone was detected once. The V call is TRBV6-6, the J call TRBJ2-7; the D gene is possibly TRBD2 (6 bases). Germline CDR1 and CDR2: MNHNY and SVGAGI (reference sequence). V was shortened by 6 bases and J by 1 base, with 7 bases between the two germline ends. There are 12 residues in the CDR3. The CDR3 coding sequence is TGTGCCAGCAGGGGGACTTCCTACGAGCAGTACTTC. This sequence encodes CASRGTSYEQYF.

V usage is TRBV30 and J usage is TRBJ1-5, with TRBD1 as a possible D gene (5 bases). Trimming took off 0 bases at V and 0 bases at J, with 12 bases between the two ends. Germline loops: CDR1 GTSNPN, CDR2 SVGIG (reference sequence). This CDR3 comprises 16 residues. The CDR3, as DNA: TGTGCCTGGAGTGTATGGAGGGGAGATAGCAATCAGCCCCAGCATTTT. This translates into CAWSVWRGDSNQPQHF.